What follows is one TCR beta chain and its context. Antigen specificity is unknown. The junction had 10 bases not matched to a gene; V was cut back by 7 bases and J by 6 bases. CDR3 length: 14 amino acids. Germline lookup yields CDR1 SGHRS and CDR2 YFSETQ. TCRdb used MiXCR to reprocess the 5' RACE reads, holding one entry per CDR3 protein. The data hold about 540,000 distinct CDR3 sequences, with approximately 12% observed a single time. The data derive from a study of CD8 T cells in ankylosing spondylitis. Study-wide points: A motif in TCR beta, a set of under 10 highly homologous variants, appeared characteristic of ankylosing spondylitis blood.

The sample consisted of blood, either unsorted or a sorted T cell fraction (not recorded which). This clonotype was obtained from a male donor with ankylosing spondylitis. This rearrangement joins TRBV5-1 to TRBJ2-1, with 7 bases lining up with TRBD2. The CDR3 is CASLSGGHGNEQFF. CDR3 nucleotide sequence: TGCGCCAGCTTATCGGGGGGTCATGGCAATGAGCAGTTCTTC. The full variable domain, in which reference TRBV5-1 and TRBJ2-1 provide the parts outside the CDR3, is KAGVTQTPRYLIKTRGQQVTLSCSPISGHRSVSWYQQTPGQGLQFLFEYFSETQRNKGNFPGRFSGRQFSNSRSEMNVSTLELGDSALYLCASLSGGHGNEQFFGPGTRLTVL.